This TCR beta chain was captured by sequencing in a study of blood T cell repertoires in COVID-19. J was trimmed by 0 bases and V by 8 bases; bases with no gene match: 6. The CDR3 runs to 14 residues. The germline CDR1 and CDR2 sequences are LNHDA and SQIVND (reference sequence). Per the authors' pipeline: Amplified reference gene primers provided the basis for estimating nucleated cell counts. The assay was immunoSEQ multiplex PCR, and TCRdb's table has in-frame clones only and misses some. The V and J calls and clone size are taken from that table; D and trimming were inferred from the DNA. The data contain 150,000 or so clones, about 85% of them singletons.

The genes are TRBV19 and TRBJ1-1, with 7 bases that match TRBD1. The sequence was collected from a man between 60 and 70 years old with COVID-19, enrolled during active disease. Sequenced input: peripheral blood. CDR3 coding DNA: TGTGCCAGTTATGGGACAGCCATGAACACTGAAGCTTTCTTT. This translates into CASYGTAMNTEAFF.